Each of the 27 T cell receptor beta chains below was sequenced from the same sample in a study of cytomegalovirus exposure and HLA in healthy donors. 60 Vbeta and 13 Jbeta primers were used in PCR. Profiling relied on immunoSEQ multiplex PCR, and the TCRdb table lists in-frame clones only, not all of them. The sample table sets out approximately 190,000 clones. The sequenced sample consisted of PBMCs. Receptor source: a boy between 5 and 17 years old in good health and CMV-seronegative.

This rearrangement joins TRBV6-5 to TRBJ1-2, with D unresolved. Per the germline V gene, CDR1 is MNHEY and CDR2 is SVGAGI. Trimming pared 4 bases from V and 7 bases from J, leaving 10 bases between. The CDR3 sequence is 12 residues long. CDR3 in DNA: TGTGCCAGCAGTTGGTGGCAGTCTGGCTACACCTTC. This encodes CASSWWQSGYTF.

The J gene is TRBJ1-1, the V gene TRBV7-3; 7 bases map to TRBD1. V was clipped by 4 bases and J by 1 base; unmatched bases: 0. The germline CDR1 and CDR2 sequences are SGHTA and FQGTGA. This CDR3 has 13 residues. CDR3 in amino acids: CASSSGGNTEAFF. CDR3 DNA sequence: TGTGCCAGCAGCTCAGGGGGGAACACTGAAGCTTTCTTT.

The chain couples TRBV28 to TRBJ2-3; the match to TRBD1 covers 7 bases. Germline loops: CDR1 MDHEN, CDR2 SYDVKM. V trimming: 7 bases; J trimming: 4 bases; junction bases outside the gene matches: 14. CDR3 length: 16 amino acids. CDR3 nucleotide sequence: TGTGCCAGCACCACTCTCAGAAGGGGGCCGGCAGATACGCAGTATTTT. It is translated as CASTTLRRGPADTQYF.

The chain uses TRBV13 and TRBJ1-3; the D gene is possibly TRBD1 (6 bases). The CDR3 spans 14 residues. CDR1 is PRHDT, CDR2 FYEKMQ, per germline (reference sequence). Trimming took off 5 bases at V and 4 bases at J, with 12 bases between the two ends. The CDR3 sequence is CASSTRTVGNTIYF. CDR3 sequence (DNA): TGTGCCAGCAGCACTCGGACAGTCGGAAACACCATATATTTT.

The CDR3 here is CASSFSGPDTDTQYF. CDR3 bases: TGCGCCAGCAGCTTTAGCGGCCCCGACACAGATACGCAGTATTTT. The chain is built from TRBV5-1 and TRBJ2-3; D perhaps matches TRBD2 (6 bases). This CDR3 contains 15 residues. Germline loops: CDR1 SGHRS, CDR2 YFSETQ. V lost 2 bases and J 2 bases, leaving 12 bases between the germline ends.

For this clone: Other nucleotide sequences from this sample produce the same CDR3. The chain has TRBV27 and TRBJ1-2, with D hard to call. In germline, CDR1 is MNHEY, CDR2 SMNVEV (reference sequence). The germline V and J ends were trimmed by 5 bases and 2 bases, with 12 bases remaining between them. This CDR3 contains 14 residues. CDR3 coding DNA: TGTGCCAGCAGTCTCCGACGGGAGAACTATGGCTACACCTTC. Residues: CASSLRRENYGYTF.

This sequence joins TRBV4-1 and TRBJ1-4; 9 bases map to TRBD1. Germline CDR1 is MGHRA and CDR2 is YSYEKL. The CDR3 contains 15 residues. Trimming at V came to 3 bases and at J to 7 bases, leaving 6 bases not matched to a gene. As DNA, the CDR3 is TGCGCCAGCAGCCAGCCGGGACAGGGTCGTGAAAAACTGTTTTTT. Protein: CASSQPGQGREKLFF.

This sequence joins TRBV6-6 and TRBJ1-1; TRBD1 matches at 9 bases. This CDR3 comprises 15 residues. Germline CDR1 and CDR2: MNHNY and SVGAGI (reference sequence). The ends lost 7 bases at V and 1 base at J; junction bases unmatched: 7. The CDR3 coding sequence is TGTGCCAGCACCCTACAGGGGGCGAGGAACACTGAAGCTTTCTTT. It encodes CASTLQGARNTEAFF.

The chain is built from TRBV5-1 and TRBJ2-3; 13 bases align to TRBD2. Germline-derived CDR1 and CDR2 are SGHRS and YFSETQ. This CDR3 spans 17 amino acids. V was pared by 5 bases and J by 0 bases, with 6 bases of the junction left unmatched. CDR3 DNA sequence: TGCGCCAGCAGTGGGACTAGCGGGGTTCTTAGCACAGATACGCAGTATTTT. Translation gives CASSGTSGVLSTDTQYF.

The V gene is TRBV2, the J gene TRBJ2-7; the D gene is possibly TRBD2 (5 bases). V lost 2 bases and J lost 4, with 12 bases in between. Germline loops: CDR1 SNHLY, CDR2 FYNNEI. The CDR3 spans 14 residues. CDR3 DNA sequence: TGTGCCAGCAGTGAACTATTGAGGGTATACGAGCAGTACTTC. Translated, it gives CASSELLRVYEQYF.

The chain couples TRBV2 to TRBJ1-5; D may be TRBD1 (6 bases). The germline V and J ends were trimmed by 4 bases and 0 bases, with 10 bases remaining between them. CDR1 is SNHLY, CDR2 FYNNEI, per germline. This CDR3 is 15 amino acids long. The CDR3 sequence: CASSGTVFSNQPQHF. CDR3 DNA: TGTGCCAGCAGTGGGACAGTGTTTAGCAATCAGCCCCAGCATTTT.

This chain's CDR3 is CASSLEGLGYTF. The CDR3 DNA is TGTGCCAGCAGCTTGGAGGGTCTTGGCTACACCTTC. The rearrangement uses TRBV7-9 and TRBJ1-2; D is uncertain. There are 12 residues in the CDR3. Germline V lookup: CDR1 SEHNR, CDR2 FQNEAQ (reference sequence). V was trimmed by 3 bases and J by 7 bases, leaving 9 bases between them. Drawing the rest from reference TRBV7-9 and TRBJ1-2, the complete variable domain is DTGVSQNPRHKITKRGQNVTFRCDPISEHNRLYWYRQTLGQGPEFLTYFQNEAQLEKSRLLSDRFSAERPKGSFSTLEIQRTEQGDSAMYLCASSLEGLGYTFGSGTRLTVV.

This rearrangement joins TRBV4-2 to TRBJ2-1, with D unclear. This CDR3 comprises 13 residues. Germline lookup yields CDR1 LGHNA and CDR2 YNFKEQ. Trimming took 4 bases from V and 2 from J, leaving 6 bases between them. CDR3 sequence reads: CASSPHAYNEQFF. CDR3 coding DNA: TGTGCCAGCAGCCCCCATGCCTACAATGAGCAGTTCTTC.

The chain uses TRBV27 and TRBJ1-1; D is unresolved. The V and J ends lost 2 bases and 1 base respectively, with 17 bases between them. Germline values: CDR1 MNHEY, CDR2 SMNVEV (reference sequence). The CDR3 contains 17 residues. DNA for the CDR3: TGTGCCAGCAGTTTAACTGGCGGGAGGACTAGGAACACTGAAGCTTTCTTT. This gives the protein CASSLTGGRTRNTEAFF.

About this clone: This sample includes further DNA sequences coding for the same CDR3. The chain joins TRBV7-9 to TRBJ1-1, with D uncertain. This CDR3 has 15 residues. Germline CDR1 and CDR2: SEHNR and FQNEAQ (reference sequence). The V and J ends lost 0 bases and 0 bases respectively, with 8 bases between them. CDR3 coding DNA: TGTGCCAGCAGCTTAGCTAGTGTCATGAACACTGAAGCTTTCTTT. It yields the protein CASSLASVMNTEAFF.

This chain uses TRBV29-1 with TRBJ1-2, with unresolved D. Germline V gene sequence: CDR1 SQVTM, CDR2 ANQGSEA. V lost 6 bases and J lost 8, with 13 bases in between. CDR3 length: 11 residues. The chain's CDR3 is CSVNGLWGYTF. The CDR3 region has the DNA TGCAGCGTGAACGGTTTGTGGGGCTACACCTTC.

J is TRBJ1-4 and V is TRBV7-2; unclear D gene. The V gene's germline CDR1 is SGHTA and CDR2 FQGNSA. Trimming left V 5 bases short and J 8 bases short, with 12 bases between. The CDR3 runs to 13 residues. The DNA for the CDR3 is TGTGCCAGCAGCCCTGGCCAAACGGAAAAACTGTTTTTT. The encoded protein is CASSPGQTEKLFF.

The CDR3 here is CSVLAVNTGELFF. The CDR3, as DNA: TGCAGCGTTTTGGCTGTGAACACCGGGGAGCTGTTTTTT. This chain joins TRBV29-1 and TRBJ2-2; no clear D gene. This CDR3 is built from 13 residues. Germline V gene lookup returns CDR1 SQVTM and CDR2 ANQGSEA. Deletions cut 5 bases from V and 1 base from J, with 8 bases between.

The chain couples TRBV28 to TRBJ2-7, with 11 nucleotides matching TRBD2. Germline V gene lookup returns CDR1 MDHEN and CDR2 SYDVKM. This CDR3 spans 18 amino acids. V gave up 3 bases and J gave up 2 bases; unmatched junction bases: 12. CDR3 region: CASSFLLASGGNTYEQYF. The CDR3 coding sequence is TGTGCCAGCAGTTTCCTTCTGGCTAGCGGGGGGAACACCTACGAGCAGTACTTC.

V and J are TRBV28 and TRBJ2-3; TRBD1 matches 9 bases. Unmatched junction bases numbered 10, after V lost 5 bases and J lost 7 bases. CDR3 length equals 15 residues. Germline CDR1 MDHEN, CDR2 SYDVKM. The CDR3 sequence is CASSTTGGVSNTQYF. In DNA form, the CDR3 reads TGTGCCAGCAGTACGACAGGGGGTGTCTCAAATACGCAGTATTTT.

This sequence joins TRBV5-8 and TRBJ2-7; possibly TRBD1 for D (5 bases). V was shortened by 2 bases and J by 4 bases, with 16 bases between the two germline ends. Germline V gene lookup returns CDR1 SGHTS and CDR2 YDEGEE. This CDR3 is built from 15 residues. The CDR3 DNA reads TGTGCCAGCAGCTTAAGGGGCCAGAAAGCTTACGAGCAGTACTTC. Its protein is CASSLRGQKAYEQYF.

V and J are TRBV6-5 and TRBJ2-7, with 9 positions matching TRBD1. The germline CDR1 and CDR2 sequences are MNHEY and SVGAGI. The CDR3 has 15 amino acids. V was clipped by 6 bases and J by 2 bases; unmatched bases: 8. CDR3 residues: CASSVEGTGPYEQYF. DNA for the CDR3: TGTGCCAGCAGCGTAGAAGGGACAGGGCCCTACGAGCAGTACTTC.

This chain connects TRBV11-2 to TRBJ2-1; TRBD2 matches at 8 bases. The CDR3 sequence is 16 residues long. The V segment lost 1 base and the J segment 4 bases; nucleotides outside the gene matches: 6. In germline, CDR1 is SGHAT, CDR2 FQNNGV. The chain's CDR3 is CASSLVAGGLYNEQFF. CDR3 DNA sequence: TGTGCCAGCAGCTTAGTTGCGGGGGGCTTATACAATGAGCAGTTCTTC.

The chain combines TRBV10-1 with TRBJ1-3; the D gene is possibly TRBD1 (5 bases). The CDR3 loop spans 18 amino acids. Germline CDR1 is WNHNN and CDR2 is SYGVQD (reference sequence). Trimming cost V 6 bases and J 1 base, with 22 bases left between them. Written as DNA, the CDR3 is TGCGCCAGCAGACAGTCCGAACCCCAGGGAGGATCTGGAAACACCATATATTTT. Protein sequence: CASRQSEPQGGSGNTIYF.

The chain combines TRBV4-2 with TRBJ1-2; TRBD1 might be the D (6 bases). Germline CDR1 is LGHNA and CDR2 is YNFKEQ. The CDR3 loop spans 15 amino acids. Between the trimmed V and J ends, which lost 1 base and 8 bases, there was a span of 17 bases. The CDR3 DNA reads TGTGCCAGCAGCCAAGTATCAGGGGCGTCGGGGGGCTACACCTTC. Translation gives CASSQVSGASGGYTF.

This chain joins TRBV30 and TRBJ1-5; 8 nucleotides line up with TRBD1. From germline, CDR1 is GTSNPN and CDR2 SVGIG (reference sequence). The CDR3 consists of 14 residues. J lost 5 bases, V lost 1 base, and 4 bases had no gene match. As DNA, the CDR3 is TGTGCCTGGAGTGCGGGACAGGTAGATCAGCCCCAGCATTTT. Protein: CAWSAGQVDQPQHF.

The chain employs TRBV11-2 and TRBJ1-2, with 10 bases matching TRBD1. V trimming: 4 bases; J trimming: 7 bases; junction bases outside the gene matches: 9. CDR1 and CDR2 from the germline V gene are SGHAT and FQNNGV. This CDR3 has 15 residues. The DNA of the CDR3 is TGTGCCAGCAGCTCGTTATCCGGGACAGGGGTTGGCTACACCTTC. It codes for CASSSLSGTGVGYTF.